This TCR beta chain comes out of a study of T-cell reconstitution after alpha-beta-depleted transplantation in children. The study, taken as a whole, reports: The main origin of T-cell counts and diversity one year after transplant was newly produced T cells. Surviving thymic progenitors and recipient T cells were the source of high TCRbeta diversity at day 60 in some patients.

This clonotype appeared many times. The antigen is unknown. For TCRbeta, the library was prepared with unique molecular identifiers. TCRdb re-called the PCR reads through MiXCR, storing one row per CDR3 protein. The sample shows 180,000 or so distinct CDR3 sequences, approximately 6.8% of them seen only once. The CDR3 is made up of 14 amino acids. Germline assignment: CDR1 LNHNV and CDR2 YYDKDF (reference sequence). The V end was cut by 1 base, the J end by 0 bases, with 7 bases between. The TCR originated in a girl under three years old with combined immunodeficiency, due to receive a stem cell transplant. V usage is TRBV15 and J usage is TRBJ2-7; TRBD2 might be the D (6 bases). The sequences come from PBMCs, collected before TCRalphabeta/CD19-depleted stem cell transplant. CDR3 loop: CATSRGLDSYEQYF. The CDR3 nucleotides are TGTGCCACCAGCAGAGGACTAGACTCCTACGAGCAGTACTTC.